These 29 T cell receptor beta chains originate from one sample sequenced in a study of vaccination effects on CD4 cells after COVID-19. Using immunoSEQ multiplex PCR, the repertoire was profiled, and TCRdb retains in-frame clones only, with some absent. The table lists around 49,000 clones, around 66% of them singletons, with 25% to 40% in the top ten. Within the ViraFEST assay, antigen-specific CD4+ T cells underwent expansion with viral peptide pools prior to sequencing. Culture lasted about nine days before CD4+ T cell isolation. By PCR, the person was confirmed to have had SARS-CoV-2 infection between March and December 2020. Antigens of these TCRs are unknown. The specimen was CD4+ T cells from PBMCs cultured with a peptide pool, collected before COVID-19 vaccination. The source of these receptors is a human donor who had a prior SARS-CoV-2 infection.

This rearrangement joins TRBV15 to TRBJ2-3; no firm D call. Trimming stripped 1 base from V and 3 bases from J, with 5 bases between. This CDR3 is built from 13 residues. Looked up from germline, CDR1 is LNHNV and CDR2 is YYDKDF (reference sequence). The CDR3 spells CATSRGMTDTQYF. The CDR3, as DNA: TGTGCCACCAGCAGAGGGATGACAGATACGCAGTATTTT.

DNA of the CDR3: TGTGCCAGCAGTCTCACGACACAGGCTAATGAAAAACTGTTTTTT. Its translation is CASSLTTQANEKLFF. The chain recombines TRBV25-1 with TRBJ1-4; tentatively, D is TRBD1 (5 bases). Between the trimmed V and J ends, which lost 5 bases and 3 bases, there was a span of 13 bases. The CDR3 spans 15 residues. Germline CDR1 and CDR2: MGHDK and SYGVNS.

This chain joins TRBV11-2 and TRBJ1-3; no firm D call. The V end was cut by 6 bases, the J end by 0 bases, with 6 bases between. This CDR3 is 13 amino acids long. The germline CDR1 and CDR2 sequences are SGHAT and FQNNGV. The CDR3 sequence is CASREASGNTIYF. The DNA for the CDR3 is TGTGCCAGCAGAGAGGCCTCTGGAAACACCATATATTTT. Complete variable domain (other parts from reference TRBV11-2 and TRBJ1-3): EAGVAQSPRYKIIEKRQSVAFWCNPISGHATLYWYQQILGQGPKLLIQFQNNGVVDDSQLPKDRFSAERLKGVDSTLKIQPAKLEDSAVYLCASREASGNTIYFGEGSWLTVV.

The chain links TRBV2 to TRBJ2-5; D unclear. Germline CDR1 SNHLY, CDR2 FYNNEI. The CDR3 covers 11 residues. Deletions cut 1 base from V and 3 bases from J, with 0 bases between. CDR3 amino acids: CASSEEETQYF. In DNA, the CDR3 is TGTGCCAGCAGTGAAGAAGAGACCCAGTACTTC.

This chain connects TRBV18 to TRBJ1-1; D is possibly TRBD1 (6 bases). Trimming removed 6 bases at V and 0 bases at J, with 8 bases between. This CDR3 region has 13 residues. The germline CDR1 and CDR2 sequences are KGHSH and LQKENI. This chain's CDR3 is CASSGQMNTEAFF. CDR3 DNA sequence: TGTGCCAGCTCTGGACAGATGAACACTGAAGCTTTCTTT.

The V call is TRBV3-1 (or the pseudogene TRBV3-2), the J call TRBJ2-7; possible D gene TRBD1, 6 bases. Trimming took off 2 bases at V and 4 bases at J, with 6 bases between the two ends. Germline V gives CDR1 LGHDT, CDR2 YNNKEL (reference sequence). The CDR3 is 12 residues long. This CDR3 reads CASSQTGYEQYF. CDR3 nucleotide sequence: TGTGCCAGCAGCCAAACAGGGTACGAGCAGTACTTC.

The chain carries TRBV5-1 and TRBJ1-1, with 7 bases aligning to TRBD1. V gave up 0 bases and J gave up 2 bases; unmatched junction bases: 10. CDR3 length: 17 residues. Looked up from germline, CDR1 is SGHRS and CDR2 is YFSETQ. This chain's CDR3 is CASSLVKGAGANTEAFF. CDR3 DNA sequence: TGCGCCAGCAGCTTGGTGAAGGGGGCCGGGGCCAACACTGAAGCTTTCTTT.

The V call is TRBV7-2, the J call TRBJ1-2; no clear D gene. V lost 5 bases, J lost 1 base, and 5 bases lay in between. Germline assignment: CDR1 SGHTA and CDR2 FQGNSA. The CDR3 is made up of 12 amino acids. The CDR3 DNA is TGTGCCAGCAGCCTACTTAACTATGGCTACACCTTC. Translation gives CASSLLNYGYTF.

This chain connects TRBV6-6 to TRBJ2-5, with D uncertain. This CDR3 spans 15 amino acids. Germline V gene lookup returns CDR1 MNHNY and CDR2 SVGAGI (reference sequence). The germline V and J ends were trimmed by 6 bases and 5 bases, with 19 bases remaining between them. The CDR3 region has the DNA TGTGCCAGCAGCCCCCAACGCCCAATCCTGGAGACCCAGTACTTC. Its translation: CASSPQRPILETQYF.

This clone appeared a single time. The genes are TRBV11-2 and TRBJ2-7; D gene unclear. Germline assignment: CDR1 SGHAT and CDR2 FQNNGV. There are 15 residues in the CDR3. V dropped 2 bases and J dropped 2 bases, with 13 bases sitting between them. In DNA form, the CDR3 reads TGTGCCAGCAGCTTAAGGAGTCCAGGACCCTACGAGCAGTACTTC. Translation gives CASSLRSPGPYEQYF.

This chain uses TRBV19 with TRBJ1-5; 12 bases match TRBD1. V gave up 5 bases and J gave up 6 bases; unmatched junction bases: 8. Germline V gene lookup returns CDR1 LNHDA and CDR2 SQIVND (reference sequence). This CDR3 has 16 amino acids. This CDR3 reads CASSPGDRGQGQPQHF. CDR3 bases: TGTGCCAGTAGTCCCGGGGACAGGGGGCAGGGTCAGCCCCAGCATTTT.

The genes are TRBV18 and TRBJ2-7; 7 bases are shared with TRBD1. Germline lookup yields CDR1 KGHSH and CDR2 LQKENI. CDR3 length equals 15 residues. V dropped 0 bases and J dropped 4; count of bases not matched to a gene: 6. The CDR3 DNA reads as TGTGCCAGCTCACCACCGGGACAGATGATGTACGAGCAGTACTTC. This translates into CASSPPGQMMYEQYF. The full variable domain, in which reference TRBV18 and TRBJ2-7 provide the parts outside the CDR3, is NAGVMQNPRHLVRRRGQEARLRCSPMKGHSHVYWYRQLPEEGLKFMVYLQKENIIDESGMPKERFSAEFPKEGPSILRIQQVVRGDSAAYFCASSPPGQMMYEQYFGPGTRLTVT.

This clone appeared a single time. The chain recombines TRBV10-2 with TRBJ2-7, with TRBD2 identical over 7 bases. Trimming took 2 bases from V and 3 from J; bases not matched to a gene: 7. This CDR3 has 15 residues. Germline assignment: CDR1 WSHSY and CDR2 SAAADI. The CDR3 is CASSEAGGGGYEQYF. CDR3 coding DNA: TGCGCCAGCAGTGAGGCAGGCGGGGGAGGCTACGAGCAGTACTTC.

The chain recombines TRBV3-1 (or the pseudogene TRBV3-2) with TRBJ2-7; perhaps D is TRBD1 or TRBD2 (6 bases each). Looked up from germline, CDR1 is LGHDT and CDR2 is YNNKEL (reference sequence). The V end was cut by 4 bases, the J end by 6 bases, with 10 bases between. The CDR3 sequence is 12 residues long. The CDR3 protein is CASSLGGLEQYF. The CDR3 nucleotides read TGTGCCAGCAGCCTCGGGGGCCTCGAGCAGTACTTC.

The J gene is TRBJ2-7, the V gene TRBV3-1 (or the pseudogene TRBV3-2), with D possibly matching TRBD2 (6 bases). V shed 5 bases and J shed 2 bases, with 16 bases lying between them. The CDR3 has 15 amino acids. Germline lookup yields CDR1 LGHDT and CDR2 YNNKEL (reference sequence). The CDR3 DNA is TGTGCCAGCAGCTACGGAGGGCTAGACGCCTACGAGCAGTACTTC. Amino acids: CASSYGGLDAYEQYF.

This clone appeared a few times. The chain joins TRBV7-8 to TRBJ1-4; a weak D match, TRBD1 (5 bases). This CDR3 is built from 13 residues. Germline V gene data show CDR1 as SGHVS and CDR2 as FQNEAQ. V was cut by 4 bases and J by 7 bases, with 10 bases left in between. The CDR3 is CASSSRGIEKLFF. CDR3 nucleotides: TGTGCCAGCAGCTCTAGGGGAATTGAAAAACTGTTTTTT.

This clone came up once. The CDR3 bases are TGCGCCAGCAGCTTGGCCCTGTCAGCGACCGGCGGGACTGAAGCTTTCTTT. This codes for CASSLALSATGGTEAFF. The V and J genes are TRBV5-1 and TRBJ1-1; D uncertain. CDR1 and CDR2 from the germline V gene are SGHRS and YFSETQ. CDR3 length: 17 amino acids. V was shortened by 0 bases and J by 5 bases, with 20 bases between the two germline ends.

A few counts support this clone. This chain connects TRBV11-2 to TRBJ1-2; tentative D call: TRBD1 (5 bases). V lost 5 bases to trimming and J lost 1 base, with 14 bases between them. The CDR3 loop spans 15 amino acids. Germline V gene data show CDR1 as SGHAT and CDR2 as FQNNGV. DNA of the CDR3: TGTGCCAGCAGCCCAGTCCTTGGGGGTAACTATGGCTACACCTTC. Translation gives CASSPVLGGNYGYTF. Drawing the rest from reference TRBV11-2 and TRBJ1-2, the complete variable domain is EAGVAQSPRYKIIEKRQSVAFWCNPISGHATLYWYQQILGQGPKLLIQFQNNGVVDDSQLPKDRFSAERLKGVDSTLKIQPAKLEDSAVYLCASSPVLGGNYGYTFGSGTRLTVV.

The rearrangement links TRBV2 to TRBJ1-2; D ambiguous. V was clipped by 4 bases and J by 10 bases, with 10 bases between them. Germline CDR1 and CDR2: SNHLY and FYNNEI. The CDR3 contains 11 residues. The CDR3 region is CASSATNSYTF. DNA of the CDR3: TGTGCCAGCAGTGCTACTAACTCCTACACCTTC.

This chain uses TRBV5-4 with TRBJ2-5, with TRBD2 matching 9 bases. This CDR3 contains 16 residues. The germline CDR1 and CDR2 sequences are SGHNT and YYREEE (reference sequence). Unmatched junction bases numbered 13, after V lost 5 bases and J lost 5 bases. The chain's CDR3 is CASRPGLAGGRETQYF. The CDR3 coding sequence is TGTGCCAGCAGACCGGGACTAGCCGGAGGAAGGGAGACCCAGTACTTC.

V is TRBV2 and J is TRBJ1-3, with D perhaps matching TRBD1 (5 bases). Per the germline V gene, CDR1 is SNHLY and CDR2 is FYNNEI. Trimming shortened V by 7 bases and J by 0 bases, and 10 bases separated the two germline ends. The length of the CDR3 is 14 residues. As DNA, the CDR3 is TGTGCCAGCACAAGACAGCTCTCTGGAAACACCATATATTTT. This gives the protein CASTRQLSGNTIYF.

This clone was recorded only once. The chain has TRBV11-3 and TRBJ2-5, with D maybe TRBD2 (5 bases). Trimming took 7 bases from V and 5 from J, leaving 17 bases between them. The length of the CDR3 is 14 residues. Germline CDR1 SGHNT, CDR2 YENEEA. CDR3 sequence (DNA): TGTGCCAGCACAATGGGAGAGGGTGGGGAGACCCAGTACTTC. It codes for CASTMGEGGETQYF.

V is TRBV6-2 or TRBV6-3 and J is TRBJ2-7; TRBD2 agrees at 12 bases. The CDR3 has 15 residues. Germline trimming cut 5 bases from V and 3 bases from J; bases unmatched to any gene: 5. The germline CDR1 and CDR2 sequences are MNHEY and SVGEGT. Here the CDR3 reads CASSLLAGGYYEQYF. CDR3 nucleotides: TGTGCCAGCAGTCTACTAGCGGGAGGTTACTACGAGCAGTACTTC.

The rearrangement links TRBV2 to TRBJ1-6; D might be TRBD1 (5 bases). CDR1 SNHLY and CDR2 FYNNEI come from the germline V gene. The CDR3 is 14 residues long. V was trimmed by 9 bases and J by 6 bases, leaving 15 bases between them. The CDR3 DNA reads as TGTGCCAGTAGAGCCCCGGGGCCTAATTCACCCCTCCACTTT. Its protein is CASRAPGPNSPLHF.

The chain employs TRBV5-1 and TRBJ1-3; a possible D gene is TRBD1 (5 bases). The CDR3 has 14 amino acids. Trimming stripped 0 bases from V and 4 bases from J, with 8 bases between. The germline V gene has CDR1 SGHRS and CDR2 YFSETQ. This chain's CDR3 is CASSLAGRGNTIYF. The CDR3 bases are TGCGCCAGCAGCTTGGCAGGGCGCGGAAACACCATATATTTT.

The V and J genes are TRBV21-1 and TRBJ2-1; the DNA was not used to check the table's D call, TRBD2. TRBV21-1 constitutes a pseudogene. There are 15 residues in the CDR3. In nucleotides, the CDR3 is TGTGCCAGCAGCAAAGGTTGCCACCCGCGCAATGAGCAGTTCTTC. It codes for CASSKGCHPRNEQFF.

V gene TRBV11-3 combines with J gene TRBJ1-2, with unresolved D. CDR1 and CDR2 (germline): SGHNT, YENEEA. The CDR3 has 13 amino acids. Trimming cost V 1 base and J 3 bases, with 6 bases left between them. In DNA, the CDR3 is TGTGCCAGCAGCTTAGTAGAGGACTATGGCTACACCTTC. It specifies CASSLVEDYGYTF.

The genes are TRBV7-3 and TRBJ2-2; D is uncertain. The V and J ends lost 1 base and 5 bases respectively, with 14 bases between them. Germline V gene sequence: CDR1 SGHTA, CDR2 FQGTGA. CDR3 size: 16 residues. DNA for the CDR3: TGTGCCAGCAGCTTAAGTGGTGGCTATTCTACCGGGGAGCTGTTTTTT. Protein product: CASSLSGGYSTGELFF. Full variable domain (outside the CDR3, taken from reference TRBV7-3 and TRBJ2-2): GAGVSQTPSNKVTEKGKYVELRCDPISGHTALYWYRQSLGQGPEFLIYFQGTGAADDSGLPNDRFFAVRPEGSVSTLKIQRTERGDSAVYLCASSLSGGYSTGELFFGEGSRLTVL.

V is TRBV6-5 and J is TRBJ2-2; D is unresolved. CDR1 is MNHEY, CDR2 SVGAGI, per germline. The CDR3 sequence is 12 residues long. Trimming stripped 6 bases from V and 8 bases from J, with 10 bases between. This CDR3 reads CASSSLNGELFF. CDR3 DNA sequence: TGTGCCAGCAGCTCTCTAAATGGGGAGCTGTTTTTT.